This T cell receptor beta chain appears in the sequencing data of a study of beta chain features in type 1 diabetes (dated by TCRdb to between 2017 and 2018). In the study overall: No differences in mean age, gender distribution, total cell number or subset yield were found between patients and healthy donors. Across all samples, about 110 million sorted cells were examined, and cell number per subset correlated strongly with RNA yield. Regulatory and stem cell-like memory subsets were isolated from only 8 patients and about eight healthy donors, whereas naive and central memory subsets came from all 28 donors. The study compared the TCRB repertoires of sorted circulating CD4+ T cell subsets in recently diagnosed type 1 diabetes patients with those in matched healthy donors.

Here is what the overall study found, with its caveats: Shorter templates might have been favored by PCR, but patient and control samples were amplified and corrected together, so both groups would have been affected equally by any skew. Only small numbers of individuals were included in the HLA sub-analyses, which left unresolved whether HLA type had any influence on TCRB rearrangement. Because cDNA rather than genomic DNA was sequenced, highly expressing activated cells could have been over-represented, although no difference in activation and CD3 levels was found between groups. In all four CD4+ subsets, TCRB CDR3 length was moderately but significantly shorter in type 1 diabetes patients. Naive, central memory and regulatory TCRB repertoires appeared to be more similar among patients than among healthy donors. At VDJ recombination sites, patients with type 1 diabetes made fewer insertions and deleted more nucleotides, a pattern implying thymic rearrangement abnormalities.

Comments on this clone: This receptor's antigen is unknown. The sample holds no much larger clone one base away, and base qualities are not on file.

CDR1 is given as SGHVS and CDR2 as FQNEAQ, both from the germline V gene. Including cysteine and phenylalanine, the CDR3 has 13 amino acids. The entry retains the CDR3 DNA only, 39 bases that are in frame from base 1. Each donor gave one peripheral blood draw, averaging around 0.11 L, which was collected into heparinised tubes. Using a panel that included CD45RO, CCR7, CD25, CD127, CD95 and CD27, naive, central memory, regulatory and stem cell-like memory CD4+ T cells were sorted on a BD FACSAria II. All sorted populations exceeded 95% purity. PBMCs were separated immediately by Lymphoprep density gradient centrifugation and were stained directly, without being cultured. So that batch effects would be minimized, each experiment stained and sorted samples in pairs, pairing one healthy donor with one patient. The entire isolated RNA was reverse transcribed using the High Capacity cDNA Reverse Transcription Kit, and thus expressed TCRB transcripts were sequenced. Deep immunoSEQ sequencing was applied to naive, central memory and regulatory T cell samples, giving an average of around 3.8 million total reads per sample. Sorted cells were lysed in RLT buffer, and RNA was extracted using DNase-treated RNeasy Micro or Mini kits according to cell number. Each cell subset was processed separately to prevent cross-contamination, with patient and healthy donor samples processed together. TCRB sequences were amplified from cDNA with the immunoSEQ multiplex PCR, producing 87-bp fragments spanning the CDR3 region. Amplicons were sequenced on the Illumina HiSeq platform. The paper's data handling went like this. Synthetic template baselines were used to correct PCR bias computationally, reads within Hamming distance 2 were collapsed, and singletons that could not be merged were discarded. Reads were aligned against IMGT to assign V, D and J genes, CDR3 length and insertions or deletions at six rearrangement sites. Clonotype counts were normalized to sorted cell number within each subset before computing true diversity and Gini coefficients with the tcR R package. Repertoire sharing was quantified using the overlap coefficient calculated on TCRB nucleotide sequences. This immuneACCESS table, as held by TCRdb, lists in-frame sequences with V and J called but not all clones. Of the missing ones, under half trace to an unresolved V gene in checked studies; the others have no known cause. For V, J and clone size, that table is used; D and trimming come from the DNA. Across this sample there are about 220,000 clones, with under 13% seen only once. The ten largest clones take up 1% to 1.5% of the sample.

Recombination connected TRBV7-8 to TRBJ2-5; 9 middle bases align to TRBD1. TRBJ2-7 explains the end of the DNA better; the J call may be wrong. Material: central memory CD4+ T cells from blood. This receptor was identified in a man between 18 and 35 years old in good health. This receptor has the CDR3 CASSRQGDTEQYF. The sequenced DNA: TGTGCCAGCAGCCGACAGGGGGACACCGAGCAGTACTTC.